This T cell receptor beta chain came from a study of long-term antiretroviral therapy in people with HIV. The V and J ends lost 5 bases and 1 base respectively, with 14 bases between them. The length of the CDR3 is 15 residues. Germline CDR1 is SGHVS and CDR2 is FQNEAQ. Overall study findings and caveats: Increased diversity was seen after ART, yet it remained lower than in transplant donor controls. The study collected no data on ART adherence, viral resistance or therapy changes.

Samples were assayed with immunoSEQ v3.0 at survey level. Profiling relied on immunoSEQ multiplex PCR, and the TCRdb table lists in-frame clones only, not all of them. In the table there are about 7,000 clones, around four fifths of which are singletons. On this clone itself: Its matching antigen is unknown.

Everyone in the study who had HIV was treated in the United States. This receptor was identified in a man in his forties with HIV. The V gene is TRBV7-8, the J gene TRBJ2-5, with D possibly being TRBD1 or TRBD2 (6 bases each). This material consisted of unsorted PBMCs, taken 1.1 years after starting antiretroviral therapy. CDR3 residues: CASSLEGGLQETQYF. The CDR3, as DNA: TGTGCCAGCAGCCTAGAAGGGGGACTCCAAGAGACCCAGTACTTC.